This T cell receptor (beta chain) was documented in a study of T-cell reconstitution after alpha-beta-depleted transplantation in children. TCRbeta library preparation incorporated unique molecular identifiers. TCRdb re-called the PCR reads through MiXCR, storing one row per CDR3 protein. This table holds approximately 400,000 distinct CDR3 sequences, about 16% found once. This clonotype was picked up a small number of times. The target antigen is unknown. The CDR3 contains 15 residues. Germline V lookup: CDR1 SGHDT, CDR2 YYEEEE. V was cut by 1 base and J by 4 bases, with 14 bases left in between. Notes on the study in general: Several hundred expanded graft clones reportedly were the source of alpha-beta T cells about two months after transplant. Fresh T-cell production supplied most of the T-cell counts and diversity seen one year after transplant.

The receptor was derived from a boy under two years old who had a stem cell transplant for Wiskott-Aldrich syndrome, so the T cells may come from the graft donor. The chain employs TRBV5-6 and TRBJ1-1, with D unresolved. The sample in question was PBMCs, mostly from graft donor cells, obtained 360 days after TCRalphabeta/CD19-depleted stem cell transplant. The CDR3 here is CASSLLAVSVTEAFF. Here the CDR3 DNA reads TGTGCCAGCAGCTTGCTGGCGGTTTCGGTCACTGAAGCTTTCTTT.